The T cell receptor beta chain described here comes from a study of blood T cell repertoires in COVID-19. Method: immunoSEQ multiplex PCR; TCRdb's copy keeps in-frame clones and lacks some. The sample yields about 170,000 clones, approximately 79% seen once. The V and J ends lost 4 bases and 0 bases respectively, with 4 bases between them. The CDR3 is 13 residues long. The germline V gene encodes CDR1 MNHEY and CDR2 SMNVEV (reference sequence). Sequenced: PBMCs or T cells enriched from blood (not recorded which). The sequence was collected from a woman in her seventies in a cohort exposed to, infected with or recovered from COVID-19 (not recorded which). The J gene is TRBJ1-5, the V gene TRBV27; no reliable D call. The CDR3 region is CASSYSSNQPQHF. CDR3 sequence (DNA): TGTGCCAGCAGTTACAGTAGCAATCAGCCCCAGCATTTT.